The sequence of this T cell receptor (beta chain) was determined in a study of T cell repertoires in cytomegalovirus infection. Across the study: CMV epitopes in the study were HLA-C-restricted (recently identified) and HLA-B-restricted (well studied). CMV infection together with matching HLA type was indicated by public TCR beta signatures.

A note on this clonotype: The antigen remains unidentified.

Study-level results: Adding up the frequency of public TCR beta families identified people who carried CMV plus the relevant HLA. HLA-C-restricted CMV clonotypes gave the most frequent clonotype in two of eight donors.

One entry per CDR3 protein, called by TCRdb with MiXCR from the reads. The sample has approximately 910,000 distinct CDR3 sequences; roughly 30% are singletons. Sequencing was performed on cultured CD8+ T cells from PBMCs, taken from culture after CMV antigen stimulation. The sequence came from a human donor in good health (CMV status not recorded). Some clones in this sample may be carry-over from other donors' samples.

Here the CDR3 DNA reads TGTGCCAGCAGCACTCCGGGACAGTGGGCTAGCGGCTACACCTTC. Protein: CASSTPGQWASGYTF. The rearrangement joins TRBV7-2 to TRBJ1-2, with 7 bases lining up with TRBD1. Germline V gene lookup returns CDR1 SGHTA and CDR2 FQGNSA. The CDR3 is 15 residues long. V was pared by 5 bases and J by 8 bases, with 14 bases of the junction left unmatched.